This entry lists 16 T cell receptor beta chains sequenced from one sample in a study of metastatic and nonmetastatic thyroid tumors (TCRdb year 2020). No treatment had been received by any patient before thyroid surgery. Receptor libraries were prepared by PCR. TCRdb names Illumina HiSeq 4000 as the instrument used. The public reads were reprocessed in TCRdb via fastp at Q25 and MiXCR, keeping in-frame beta chains. This sample comprises 6,500 to 10,000 clones, 20% to 30% of them detected only once. The top ten clones comprise roughly 13% of the sample. Source material: adjacent normal tissue. The receptors were sampled from a female donor with papillary thyroid cancer or a benign thyroid nodule (not recorded which). Some clones in this sample may be carry-over from other donors' samples.

The chain has TRBV28 and TRBJ1-1; D remains ambiguous. The CDR3 length is 16 residues. Germline CDR1 reads MDHEN; CDR2 reads SYDVKM. V lost 1 base and J 0 bases, leaving 12 bases between the germline ends. CDR3 sequence (DNA): TGTGCCAGCAGTTTATACCCCCTGCCATTGAACACTGAAGCTTTCTTT. It codes for CASSLYPLPLNTEAFF. Using reference TRBV28 and TRBJ1-1 for the parts outside the CDR3, the full variable domain is DVKVTQSSRYLVKRTGEKVFLECVQDMDHENMFWYRQDPGLGLRLIYFSYDVKMKEKGDIPEGYSVSREKKERFSLILESASTNQTSMYLCASSLYPLPLNTEAFFGQGTRLTVV.

This clone was observed a few times. Possible read error: a much larger clone is one base away. Different DNA sequences within this sample yield the same CDR3. CDR3 DNA: TGCAGCGTTGTGGGGCTCAATGGCTACACCTTC. It encodes CSVVGLNGYTF. The V call is TRBV29-1, the J call TRBJ1-2, with D perhaps matching TRBD1 (5 bases). CDR1 is SQVTM and CDR2 is ANQGSEA in the germline V gene. Between the trimmed V and J ends, which lost 4 bases and 6 bases, there was a span of 9 bases. This CDR3 has 11 amino acids.

This clone came up a few times. This chain joins TRBV6-1 and TRBJ1-4, with D perhaps TRBD1 (6 bases). The V gene's germline CDR1 is MNHNS and CDR2 SASEGT. This CDR3 region has 13 residues. In nucleotides, the CDR3 is TGTGCTTTCTGGGGGCCGGAGGAGGAAAAACTGTTTTTT. Its translation is CAFWGPEEEKLFF.

J is TRBJ2-7 and V is TRBV11-2; weak D call: TRBD1 (6 bases). CDR3 length equals 13 residues. Per germline, CDR1 SGHAT and CDR2 FQNNGV. V lost 5 bases and J 12 bases, leaving 20 bases between the germline ends. In DNA form, the CDR3 reads TGTGCCAGCAGCGCCTACGTAGGAGGACAGACGTACTTC. Translated, it gives CASSAYVGGQTYF.

This clone is medium-sized within its sample. Sequence at one end of the junction differs from germline and may be a read error. The J gene is TRBJ2-7, the V gene TRBV3-1; TRBD1 matches 7 bases. Germline V gene data show CDR1 as LGHDT and CDR2 as YNNKEL (reference sequence). CDR3 length: 13 residues. CDR3 region: CASSQAGSTGSFF. DNA of the CDR3: TGTGCCAGCAGCCAAGCGGGGTCGACAGGGAGTTTTTTC.

By proportion, this clone is medium-sized. This chain uses TRBV12-3 or TRBV12-4 with TRBJ1-5, with TRBD1 as a possible D gene (6 bases). Trimming removed 3 bases at V and 6 bases at J, with 9 bases between. This CDR3 is built from 13 residues. In DNA, the CDR3 is TGTGCCAGCAGTTTGGAGACAGGTCAGCCCCAGCATTTT. Translating it yields CASSLETGQPQHF.

This clone is medium-sized by share. The chain recombines TRBV10-1 with TRBJ2-5, with 9 nucleotides matching TRBD1. Germline assignment: CDR1 WNHNN and CDR2 SYGVQD (reference sequence). The ends lost 4 bases at V and 4 bases at J; junction bases unmatched: 7. The CDR3 contains 15 residues. The CDR3 DNA sequence: TGCGCCAGCAGTGGAGGGACAGGGATGGGAGAGACCCAGTACTTC. Translating it yields CASSGGTGMGETQYF.

The chain has TRBV11-1 and TRBJ2-3; 8 bases fit TRBD1. The CDR3 contains 16 residues. After removal of 5 bases from V and 0 bases from J, the junction contained 7 bases not matched to a gene. The V gene's germline CDR1 is SGHAT and CDR2 FQDESV (reference sequence). CDR3 DNA: TGTGCCAGCAGCCGGGACAGGTGGCCCAGCACAGATACGCAGTATTTT. Its translation: CASSRDRWPSTDTQYF.

This clone is categorized as medium-sized. This chain joins TRBV28 and TRBJ2-1, with 7 bases identical to TRBD1. V was pared by 5 bases and J by 6 bases, with 7 bases of the junction left unmatched. CDR1 MDHEN and CDR2 SYDVKM come from the germline V gene. The CDR3 is 14 amino acids. The CDR3 loop is CASSLPGDSNEQFF. CDR3 sequence (DNA): TGTGCCAGCAGTCTCCCCGGGGACAGCAATGAGCAGTTCTTC.

In its sample, this clone ranks as medium-sized. The genes are TRBV6-1 and TRBJ1-2; D might be TRBD1 (5 bases). This CDR3 is 14 amino acids long. Per germline, CDR1 MNHNS and CDR2 SASEGT. Trimming left V 5 bases short and J 8 bases short, with 18 bases between. Here the CDR3 DNA reads TGTGCCAGCAGTCGCTACGAGGGGCAAGAGGGCTACACCTTC. This codes for CASSRYEGQEGYTF.

This clone appeared a single time. The rearrangement uses TRBV20-1 and TRBJ1-2; D is undetermined. Germline V gene sequence: CDR1 DFQATT, CDR2 SNEGSKA (reference sequence). V was cut by 3 bases and J by 5 bases, with 16 bases left in between. The CDR3 has 14 amino acids. The CDR3 spells CSASIRQGPYGYTF. The CDR3 nucleotides read TGCAGTGCTAGCATCCGACAAGGGCCGTATGGCTACACCTTC.

This clone was seen only a few times. Here the CDR3 reads CASSPGLAVINEQFF. The CDR3 DNA reads as TGTGCCAGCAGTCCGGGACTAGCGGTAATCAATGAGCAGTTCTTC. The rearrangement links TRBV6-1 to TRBJ2-1; 11 bases match TRBD2. V gave up 5 bases and J gave up 6 bases; unmatched junction bases: 6. Per the germline V gene, CDR1 is MNHNS and CDR2 is SASEGT. The CDR3 contains 15 residues.

To note about this clone: The germline gene is not matched at one end of the junction; a read error may be the cause. This sequence joins TRBV9 and TRBJ1-1; D not resolved. Looked up from germline, CDR1 is SGDLS and CDR2 is YYNGEE. This CDR3 comprises 15 residues. In nucleotides, the CDR3 is TGTGCCAGTAGCGCGTCCGGGGAGTCCTACACTGAAGCTTTCTTT. It translates to CASSASGESYTEAFF. Based on the CDR3 plus reference TRBV9 and TRBJ1-1, the full variable domain is DSGVTQTPKHLITATGQRVTLRCSPRSGDLSVYWYQQSLDQGLQFLIQYYNGEERAKGNILERFSAQQFPDLHSELNLSSLELGDSALYFCASSASGESYTEAFFGQGTRLTVV.

This clone was observed at least ten times. The V gene is TRBV15, the J gene TRBJ1-1; 9 positions match TRBD1. The length of the CDR3 is 16 residues. Germline V gene lookup returns CDR1 LNHNV and CDR2 YYDKDF (reference sequence). Trimming at V came to 2 bases and at J to 4 bases, leaving 8 bases not matched to a gene. CDR3: CATSRPWADRGTEAFF. In DNA form, the CDR3 reads TGTGCCACCAGCAGACCATGGGCGGACAGGGGCACTGAAGCTTTCTTT.

This clone is labeled medium-sized. V and J are TRBV10-2 and TRBJ1-5; tentative D call: TRBD1 (5 bases). The CDR3 is 16 amino acids. Germline V CDR1 and CDR2: WSHSY, SAAADI. Deletions cut 6 bases from V and 0 bases from J, with 15 bases between. CDR3 nucleotide sequence: TGCGCCAGCAGCCACCCGATGGGGGTTAGCAATCAGCCCCAGCATTTT. This gives the protein CASSHPMGVSNQPQHF.

This clone was found a few times. At one boundary the junction diverges from the germline segment, which might be a read error. The chain couples TRBV6-2 or TRBV6-3 to TRBJ2-5; D is undetermined. The CDR3 is 17 residues long. Germline CDR1 and CDR2: MNHEY and SVGEGT. The CDR3, as DNA: TGTGCCATCAGTTACGGGTCTAGTGGGATCAAGAGATGGACCCATTACTTC. Its protein is CAISYGSSGIKRWTHYF.